This T cell receptor (beta chain) was found in a study of STAT5B mutations in CD4+ large granular lymphocyte leukemia. General observations from the study: No patients shared main leukemic clonotypes, though 20% to 25% appeared at low frequency elsewhere.

The assay was immunoSEQ multiplex PCR, and TCRdb's table has in-frame clones only and misses some. The sample gives tens of thousands of clones, 80% to 90% of which show up once; 2.5% to 3% is in the top ten. The germline V and J ends were trimmed by 2 bases and 4 bases, with 6 bases remaining between them. CDR1 is SGHRS and CDR2 is YFSETQ in the germline V gene. The CDR3 consists of 12 residues. Comment on this clone: Antigen: not known.

Sequencing used CD4+ T cells from blood buffy coats. The chain combines TRBV5-1 with TRBJ1-2; weak D call: TRBD1 (5 bases). This TCR derives from a human donor in good health. The CDR3 bases are TGCGCCAGCAGCTTCGACAGCTATGGCTACACCTTC. This sequence encodes CASSFDSYGYTF.